Below, 15 T cell receptor beta chains from the same sample are listed, as sequenced in a study of OX40 agonist ivuxolimab in advanced cancers. Generated by immunoSEQ multiplex PCR, the TCRdb table keeps only in-frame clones and is missing some. The sample yields 98,000 or so clones, 80% to 90% seen once. Specimen: CD4+ or CD8+ T cells sorted from blood, collected in a trial of the OX40 agonist ivuxolimab. These receptors came from an adult with an advanced solid tumor such as melanoma, head and neck, liver or kidney cancer.

The chain's CDR3 is CASKGTLNYGYTF. The CDR3 DNA reads as TGTGCCAGTAAGGGGACTCTTAACTATGGCTACACCTTC. The chain uses TRBV19 and TRBJ1-2; D is perhaps TRBD1 (5 bases). The CDR3 has 13 amino acids. Germline loops: CDR1 LNHDA, CDR2 SQIVND (reference sequence). Deletions cut 7 bases from V and 1 base from J, with 10 bases between.

J is TRBJ2-1 and V is TRBV28; D may be TRBD2 (6 bases). V dropped 6 bases and J dropped 5 bases, with 11 bases sitting between them. This CDR3 is 13 amino acids long. CDR1 and CDR2 (germline): MDHEN, SYDVKM. CDR3 loop: CASRKEGHNEQFF. CDR3 DNA sequence: TGTGCCAGCAGGAAGGAGGGGCACAATGAGCAGTTCTTC.

The chain employs TRBV11-2 and TRBJ1-2; 7 nucleotides align to TRBD1. Germline CDR1 is SGHAT and CDR2 is FQNNGV. V dropped 5 bases and J dropped 6; count of bases not matched to a gene: 9. There are 14 residues in the CDR3. The CDR3 DNA follows: TGTGCCAGCAGCGTCCTGAGACAGGGTGATGGCTACACCTTC. Its protein product is CASSVLRQGDGYTF.

The chain uses TRBV6-5 and TRBJ1-4, with TRBD1 as a possible D gene (5 bases). Germline V CDR1 and CDR2: MNHEY, SVGAGI. V was pared by 6 bases and J by 8 bases, with 10 bases between. This CDR3 has 12 residues. The CDR3 bases are TGTGCCAGCAGAACCAGACAGGAAAAACTGTTTTTT. This encodes CASRTRQEKLFF.

The CDR3 sequence: CAWEQGNYGYTF. CDR3 coding DNA: TGTGCCTGGGAACAGGGGAATTACGGCTACACCTTC. The chain has TRBV30 and TRBJ1-2; TRBD1 aligns across 7 bases. V shed 5 bases and J 8 bases; nucleotides not matched to a gene: 8. The CDR3 is 12 residues long. Germline CDR1 GTSNPN, CDR2 SVGIG (reference sequence).

This clone was detected only once. The chain joins TRBV5-1 to TRBJ2-5, with 7 nucleotides matching TRBD1. Germline V gene sequence: CDR1 SGHRS, CDR2 YFSETQ. The CDR3 loop spans 13 amino acids. The ends lost 5 bases at V and 5 bases at J; junction bases unmatched: 6. The CDR3 protein is CASSQTGLETQYF. The DNA for the CDR3 is TGCGCCAGCAGTCAGACAGGGTTGGAGACCCAGTACTTC. Using reference TRBV5-1 and TRBJ2-5 for the parts outside the CDR3, the full variable domain is KAGVTQTPRYLIKTRGQQVTLSCSPISGHRSVSWYQQTPGQGLQFLFEYFSETQRNKGNFPGRFSGRQFSNSRSEMNVSTLELGDSALYLCASSQTGLETQYFGPGTRLLVL.

The chain recombines TRBV6-5 with TRBJ2-7; no clear D. The CDR3 extends over 15 amino acids. The V and J ends lost 6 bases and 4 bases respectively, with 19 bases between them. The germline V gene has CDR1 MNHEY and CDR2 SVGAGI. CDR3 sequence: CASRRSTNSDYEQYV. CDR3 in DNA: TGTGCCAGCAGACGCTCGACAAATTCTGATTACGAGCAGTACGTC.

The chain links TRBV7-2 to TRBJ2-5; 7 nucleotides align to TRBD2. The ends lost 3 bases at V and 5 bases at J; junction bases unmatched: 9. Germline loops: CDR1 SGHTA, CDR2 FQGNSA. The CDR3 consists of 15 residues. As DNA, the CDR3 is TGTGCCAGCAGCTTTACCGCGGGAGTTCGGGAGACCCAGTACTTC. It translates to CASSFTAGVRETQYF.

The rearrangement uses TRBV19 and TRBJ2-5; the match to TRBD1 covers 8 bases. The germline gives CDR1 LNHDA, CDR2 SQIVND (reference sequence). This CDR3 contains 18 residues. The junction had 14 bases not matched to a gene; V was cut back by 3 bases and J by 2 bases. The CDR3 nucleotides are TGTGCCAGTAGTATGCCCCACTCCCGACAGGGGAGACAAGAGACCCAGTACTTC. Its translation: CASSMPHSRQGRQETQYF.

The chain links TRBV21-1 to TRBJ1-1; the table's D call of TRBD1 was not tested on the DNA. TRBV21-1 is reported as a pseudogene. The CDR3 totals 14 residues. CDR3 nucleotide sequence: TGTGCCAGACTGACAGGGACCATGAACACTGAAGCTTTCTTT. This gives the protein CARLTGTMNTEAFF.

The chain recombines TRBV11-3 with TRBJ1-2; D is undetermined. The germline V and J ends were trimmed by 5 bases and 4 bases, with 11 bases remaining between them. Germline V gene data show CDR1 as SGHNT and CDR2 as YENEEA. The CDR3 has 13 amino acids. CDR3 loop: CASSKDGRYGYTF. The CDR3 DNA reads TGTGCCAGCAGCAAGGACGGCCGCTATGGCTACACCTTC.

In its sample, this clone was seen once. The CDR3 spells CASRSSGTSRPYEQYF. The CDR3 DNA sequence: TGCGCCAGCAGGTCTAGCGGGACTAGCAGACCCTACGAGCAGTACTTC. This chain connects TRBV5-1 to TRBJ2-7; TRBD2 matches 9 bases. V trimming: 5 bases; J trimming: 2 bases; junction bases outside the gene matches: 11. Germline-derived CDR1 and CDR2 are SGHRS and YFSETQ. The CDR3 has 16 residues.

This clone was counted a single time. The V gene is TRBV5-1, the J gene TRBJ1-5, with D uncertain. CDR1 SGHRS and CDR2 YFSETQ come from the germline V gene. The CDR3 is 13 amino acids. Trimming took off 2 bases at V and 3 bases at J, with 6 bases between the two ends. Here the CDR3 reads CASSLQPNQPQHF. The CDR3 nucleotides read TGCGCCAGCAGCTTACAACCCAATCAGCCCCAGCATTTT.

The chain uses TRBV18 and TRBJ2-7; unclear D gene. Germline V gene data show CDR1 as KGHSH and CDR2 as LQKENI. The CDR3 has 13 amino acids. V was shortened by 2 bases and J by 6 bases, with 11 bases between the two germline ends. CDR3 sequence: CASSPIPASEQYF. In DNA, the CDR3 is TGTGCCAGCTCACCAATCCCGGCTAGCGAGCAGTACTTC.

CDR3 protein: CASTPGDRGWDTEAFF. CDR3 nucleotide sequence: TGTGCCAGCACCCCCGGGGACAGGGGTTGGGACACTGAAGCTTTCTTT. The J gene is TRBJ1-1, the V gene TRBV28; TRBD1 aligns across 10 bases. V lost 7 bases, J lost 3 bases, and 11 bases stayed unmatched. The CDR3 covers 16 residues. Germline assignment: CDR1 MDHEN and CDR2 SYDVKM.